This T cell receptor (beta chain) was identified during a study of blood T cell repertoires in COVID-19. Study overall: Researchers got acute and convalescent COVID-19 samples from the United States, Italy and Spain. T cells, B-cell-depleted T cells, or PBMCs supplied cDNA or gDNA.

Germline CDR1 reads LNHDA; CDR2 reads SQIVND (reference sequence). This CDR3 is 12 amino acids long. V was clipped by 6 bases and J by 15 bases; unmatched bases: 7. Source study methods: Reference gene primers were amplified, and this amplification served to estimate nucleated cell counts. TCRdb's table, derived via immunoSEQ multiplex PCR, lists solely in-frame clones and lacks some. Clonal size and the V and J genes are those of that table, whereas D and trimming came from the DNA. The table records some 220,000 clones, about nine tenths of them present only once. Followed longitudinally, the Seattle patients had been enrolled during active infection.

This sequence originates from a man aged 25-40 years with COVID-19, enrolled during active disease. The rearrangement joins TRBV19 to TRBJ2-1, with 11 bases lining up with TRBD2. The sequencing input was peripheral blood. CDR3 sequence reads: CASSINSGGAFF. The CDR3 DNA reads as TGTGCCAGTAGCATAAATAGCGGGGGGGCGTTCTTC.